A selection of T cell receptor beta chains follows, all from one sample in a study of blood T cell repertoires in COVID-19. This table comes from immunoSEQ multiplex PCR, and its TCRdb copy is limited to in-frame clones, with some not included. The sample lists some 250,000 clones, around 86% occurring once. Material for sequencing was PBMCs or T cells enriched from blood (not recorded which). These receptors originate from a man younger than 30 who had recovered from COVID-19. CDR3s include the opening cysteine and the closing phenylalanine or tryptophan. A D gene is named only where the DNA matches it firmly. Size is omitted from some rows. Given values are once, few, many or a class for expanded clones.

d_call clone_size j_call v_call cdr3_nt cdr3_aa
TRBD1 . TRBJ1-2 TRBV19 TGTGCCAGTAGTCCGGGCAGGGGGCTGCCAGCTAACTATGGCTACACCTTC CASSPGRGLPANYGYTF
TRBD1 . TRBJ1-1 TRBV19 TGTGCCAGTAGTACGACAGGGGCCCGCACTGAAGCTTTCTTT CASSTTGARTEAFF
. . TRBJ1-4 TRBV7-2 TGTGCCAGCAGCCGCGCGTGGGGGCTGGGTGAAAAACTGTTTTTT CASSRAWGLGEKLFF
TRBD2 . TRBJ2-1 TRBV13 TGTGCCAGCAGCTCGGGACTAGCGGGAGTTATCAATGAGCAGTTCTTC CASSSGLAGVINEQFF
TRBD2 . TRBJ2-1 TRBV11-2 TGTGCCAGCAGTACCGCCGGGACTAGGCGCTCTTACAATGAGCAGTTCTTC CASSTAGTRRSYNEQFF
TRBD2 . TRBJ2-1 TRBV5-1 TGCGCCAGCAGGCCAACTAGCGGGAGAAGCTCCTACAATGAGCAGTTCTTC CASRPTSGRSSYNEQFF
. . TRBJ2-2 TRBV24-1 TGTGCCACCAGTCAGGGCGGCACCGGGGAGCTGTTTTTT CATSQGGTGELFF
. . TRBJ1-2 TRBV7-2 TGTGCCAGCAGCTCCTACAGGGACCTATGGGGGTGCACCTTC CASSSYRDLWGCTF
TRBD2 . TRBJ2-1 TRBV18 TGTGCCAGCTCACCGCCTCTAGCGGTCCAATACAATGAGCAGTTCTTC CASSPPLAVQYNEQFF
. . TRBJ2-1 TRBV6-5 TGTGCCAGCAGTTACTCCGTATACAATGAGCAGTTCTTC CASSYSVYNEQFF
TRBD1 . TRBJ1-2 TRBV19 TGTGCCAGTACCCCGACAGGGGCCACCACTATAGATGGCTACACCTTC CASTPTGATTIDGYTF
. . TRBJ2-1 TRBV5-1 TGCGCCAGCAGCTCAGACACGGAGCAGTTCTTC CASSSDTEQFF
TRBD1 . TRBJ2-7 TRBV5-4 TGTGCCAGCAGCCCCCGGACAGGGGTATACGAGCAGTACTTC CASSPRTGVYEQYF
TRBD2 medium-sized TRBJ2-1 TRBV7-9 TGTGCCAGCAGCTACCGGGACTACGGGGACAATGAGCAGTTCTTC CASSYRDYGDNEQFF